These 21 T cell receptor beta chains were all obtained from the same sample, sequenced in a study of glioma-infiltrating T cells. Amplification of TCR alpha and beta CDR3 regions from RNA used iRepertoire nested multiplex PCR. From the multiplex PCR reads, TCRdb called clonotypes with MiXCR, one entry per CDR3 protein. Among over 90,000 distinct CDR3 sequences, 29% were seen once, and the ten largest hold 44%. Specimen: glioma tissue, nonneoplastic brain tissue, or PBMCs (not recorded which). These receptors all come from a human donor with low-grade glioma or glioblastoma, undergoing nonglioma brain surgery, or in good health (not recorded which).

Regarding this clonotype: A read error is possible here, since a much larger clone lies one base away. This chain uses TRBV15 with TRBJ2-5, with D unclear. V was trimmed by 2 bases and J by 5 bases, leaving 9 bases between them. The CDR3 contains 13 residues. CDR1 is LNHNV and CDR2 is YYDKDF in the germline V gene (reference sequence). The CDR3 protein is CATSRHQAETQYF. CDR3 DNA: TGTGCCACCAGCAGACATCAGGCGGAGACCCAGTACTTC.

To note about this clonotype: This may come from a read error, since a much larger clone is one base off. The genes are TRBV6-6 and TRBJ2-3; TRBD1 agrees at 9 bases. J gave up 1 base and V 2 bases, and 4 bases lay outside the gene matches. The CDR3 runs 16 residues. Germline V gene sequence: CDR1 MNHNY, CDR2 SVGAGI (reference sequence). CDR3 residues: CASSYPQGAGTDTQYF. The CDR3, as DNA: TGTGCCAGCAGTTACCCACAGGGGGCAGGCACAGATACGCAGTATTTT.

This clonotype occurred many times. This sequence joins TRBV27 and TRBJ2-3; D is undetermined. From germline, CDR1 is MNHEY and CDR2 SMNVEV (reference sequence). The CDR3 has 13 amino acids. Trimming pared 7 bases from V and 8 bases from J, leaving 16 bases between. In DNA form, the CDR3 reads TGTGCCAGCACTACCTACCCCTCGGGTACGCAGTATTTT. Protein product: CASTTYPSGTQYF.

This clonotype was counted between two and nine times. The chain employs TRBV19 and TRBJ1-1; unclear D gene. V was trimmed by 8 bases and J by 6 bases, leaving 16 bases between them. The CDR3 consists of 13 residues. Per the germline V gene, CDR1 is LNHDA and CDR2 is SQIVND (reference sequence). CDR3 DNA: TGTGCCAGTCACAGAAGGGAGGGCGCTGAAGCTTTCTTT. Protein: CASHRREGAEAFF.

The rearrangement joins TRBV27 to TRBJ1-2; no definite D call. Germline assignment: CDR1 MNHEY and CDR2 SMNVEV (reference sequence). Trimming removed 2 bases from V and 8 bases from J, with 12 bases in between. This CDR3 is built from 13 residues. This CDR3 reads CASSLGGPGGYTF. The CDR3 DNA sequence: TGTGCCAGCAGTTTAGGAGGGCCCGGCGGCTACACCTTC.

The chain links TRBV5-1 to TRBJ2-3; the match to TRBD1 covers 7 bases. Germline CDR1 reads SGHRS; CDR2 reads YFSETQ. CDR3 size: 15 residues. Germline trimming cut 4 bases from V and 2 bases from J; bases unmatched to any gene: 7. DNA of the CDR3: TGCGCCAGCAGCCCGGGGACAGCCCACACAGATACGCAGTATTTT. It specifies CASSPGTAHTDTQYF.

This clonotype showed up just once. Being one base from a much bigger clone, this may be a read error. The V call is TRBV27, the J call TRBJ2-7, with D perhaps matching TRBD2 (6 bases). Germline CDR1 reads MNHEY; CDR2 reads SMNVEV (reference sequence). CDR3 size: 15 residues. Trimming removed 5 bases at V and 5 bases at J, with 19 bases between. The CDR3 DNA follows: TGTGCCAGCAGTCGATTGCGGGGACCTGCCCACGAGCAGTACTTC. Its protein product is CASSRLRGPAHEQYF.

This clonotype came up many times. The chain has TRBV6-1 and TRBJ2-5; D is undetermined. Trimming stripped 5 bases from V and 7 bases from J, with 20 bases between. CDR3 size: 15 residues. CDR1 and CDR2 from the germline V gene are MNHNS and SASEGT. The CDR3 region is CASSPHLGVESTQYF. In DNA form, the CDR3 reads TGTGCCAGCAGTCCCCACCTAGGCGTAGAGTCGACCCAGTACTTC.

To note about this clonotype: A much larger clone is a single base away; this may be a read error. This chain joins TRBV29-1 and TRBJ1-1; no clear D. Germline values: CDR1 SQVTM, CDR2 ANQGSEA. Trimming stripped 8 bases from V and 8 bases from J, with 18 bases between. This CDR3 contains 12 residues. Written as DNA, the CDR3 is TGCAGCTTTTTGACGTCCGGAGGAGAAGCTTTCTTT. Its translation is CSFLTSGGEAFF.

Remarks on this clonotype: A read error may explain this, as a much larger clone is one base away. The chain uses TRBV6-1 and TRBJ2-3; TRBD1 matches 9 bases. This CDR3 region has 16 residues. J gave up 0 bases and V 8 bases, and 9 bases lay outside the gene matches. CDR1 and CDR2 (germline): MNHNS, SASEGT. Written as DNA, the CDR3 is TGTGCCAGCGGCCCAGGACAGGGGCGAAGCACAGATACGCAGTATTTT. It codes for CASGPGQGRSTDTQYF.

Worth noting for this clonotype: With a much larger clone just one base away, this may be a read error. The chain employs TRBV27 and TRBJ2-7; no clear D gene. Trimming took off 5 bases at V and 3 bases at J, with 8 bases between the two ends. Germline V lookup: CDR1 MNHEY, CDR2 SMNVEV (reference sequence). The CDR3 runs to 12 residues. The CDR3 sequence: CASSGLFYEQYF. The CDR3, as DNA: TGTGCCAGCAGTGGATTATTCTACGAGCAGTACTTC.

Details on this clonotype: This may stem from a read error, because a much larger clone lies one nucleotide away. V usage is TRBV7-9 and J usage is TRBJ2-1; 8 bases line up with TRBD2. Germline assignment: CDR1 SEHNR and CDR2 FQNEAQ (reference sequence). The trim removed 5 bases at V and 4 bases at J, leaving 10 bases unmatched. The CDR3 runs to 16 residues. The CDR3 DNA follows: TGTGCCAGCAGCGTCCTGCGGGGGGACCTATACAATGAGCAGTTCTTC. The encoded protein is CASSVLRGDLYNEQFF.

This clonotype occurred many times. The V call is TRBV27, the J call TRBJ2-2; TRBD1 aligns across 7 bases. CDR3 size: 17 residues. Germline assignment: CDR1 MNHEY and CDR2 SMNVEV (reference sequence). With 4 bases clipped from V and 0 bases from J, the junction kept 8 bases outside the gene matches. CDR3: CASSSPSGTANTGELFF. The CDR3 DNA sequence: TGTGCCAGCAGTTCCCCCTCCGGGACAGCGAACACCGGGGAGCTGTTTTTT.

The chain combines TRBV12-3 or TRBV12-4 with TRBJ2-1; tentative D call: TRBD1 (5 bases). Between the trimmed V and J ends, which lost 6 bases and 6 bases, there was a span of 9 bases. The CDR3 contains 12 residues. The CDR3 bases are TGTGCCAGCAGGACAGACTCCAATGAGCAGTTCTTC. Translating gives CASRTDSNEQFF.

This clonotype was seen at least ten times. CDR3 sequence reads: CASRGTGTTNSYEQYF. The DNA of the CDR3 is TGTGCCAGCAGGGGGACAGGGACAACTAACTCCTACGAGCAGTACTTC. This chain connects TRBV7-2 to TRBJ2-7, with 9 bases that match TRBD1. Germline V CDR1 and CDR2: SGHTA, FQGNSA. The CDR3 loop spans 16 amino acids. V lost 6 bases and J lost 0; bases outside the gene matches: 9.

The chain combines TRBV4-3 with TRBJ2-5; D unclear. The CDR3 totals 16 residues. V was pared by 1 base and J by 4 bases, with 16 bases between. Germline V CDR1 and CDR2: LGHNA, YSLEER. CDR3 region: CASSQGTGGGLETQYF. Written as DNA, the CDR3 is TGCGCCAGCAGCCAAGGGACGGGTGGCGGCTTAGAGACCCAGTACTTC.

This clonotype was seen at least ten times. The chain recombines TRBV20-1 with TRBJ1-1, with unresolved D. The CDR3 is 13 residues long. V was pared by 1 base and J by 2 bases, with 8 bases between. Germline CDR1 is DFQATT and CDR2 is SNEGSKA (reference sequence). CDR3 in amino acids: CSARADGNTEAFF. CDR3 DNA sequence: TGCAGTGCTAGAGCAGACGGTAACACTGAAGCTTTCTTT.

This clonotype was seen a handful of times. This sequence joins TRBV11-2 and TRBJ1-2; unclear D gene. With 5 bases removed from V and 4 bases from J, the gap between germline ends came to 14 bases. This CDR3 has 14 amino acids. Germline CDR1 SGHAT, CDR2 FQNNGV. The CDR3 protein is CASSPRRETYGYTF. CDR3 nucleotides: TGTGCCAGCAGCCCAAGGCGAGAAACCTATGGCTACACCTTC.

V gene TRBV11-3 combines with J gene TRBJ2-1; D is tentatively TRBD1 or TRBD2 (5 bases each). The CDR3 spans 13 residues. Trimming removed 3 bases from V and 9 bases from J, with 12 bases in between. Per germline, CDR1 SGHNT and CDR2 YENEEA. Here the CDR3 DNA reads TGTGCCAGCAGCTTTTCCCGGGACGGTGAGCAGTTCTTC. Protein product: CASSFSRDGEQFF. The variable domain in full, with the rest retrieved from reference TRBV11-3 and TRBJ2-1, is EAGVVQSPRYKIIEKKQPVAFWCNPISGHNTLYWYLQNLGQGPELLIRYENEEAVDDSQLPKDRFSAERLKGVDSTLKIQPAELGDSAVYLCASSFSRDGEQFFGPGTRLTVL.

This chain connects TRBV2 to TRBJ1-5; D ambiguous. V was clipped by 2 bases and J by 4 bases, with 9 bases between them. The CDR3 totals 14 residues. CDR1 is SNHLY, CDR2 FYNNEI, per germline. The CDR3 region has the DNA TGTGCCAGCAGTGAATGGGGTCAAAATCAGCCCCAGCATTTT. Residues: CASSEWGQNQPQHF.

To note about this clonotype: A much larger clone is a single base away; this may be a read error. The chain carries TRBV14 and TRBJ2-1, with unresolved D. Germline V CDR1 and CDR2: SGHDN, FVKESK. Trimming cost V 7 bases and J 10 bases, with 17 bases left between them. The CDR3 is 13 residues long. The CDR3 DNA sequence: TGTGCCAGCAACCCCCTAAAATGGGCGGAGCAGTTCTTC. It specifies CASNPLKWAEQFF.